This paragraph covers one TCR beta chain sequence. The assay was immunoSEQ multiplex PCR, and TCRdb's table has in-frame clones only and misses some. Of some 150,000 clones in the sample, just under 85% were seen once. Looked up from germline, CDR1 is KGHSH and CDR2 is LQKENI. V was pared by 6 bases and J by 1 base, with 2 bases of the junction left unmatched. The CDR3 covers 14 residues. This specimen comes from a study of blood T cell repertoires in COVID-19. As for the study in general: Samples taken during acute and convalescent COVID-19 were collected in the United States, Italy and Spain.

Participants, 18 to 89 years old, spanned more than 20 US areas. Sequenced sample: PBMCs or T cells enriched from blood (not recorded which). The chain has TRBV18 and TRBJ2-2; TRBD1 matches at 7 bases. This receptor was identified in a man aged 45-65 years who had recovered from COVID-19. CDR3: CASSGQVNTGELFF. The CDR3 DNA sequence: TGTGCCAGCTCCGGACAGGTGAACACCGGGGAGCTGTTTTTT.